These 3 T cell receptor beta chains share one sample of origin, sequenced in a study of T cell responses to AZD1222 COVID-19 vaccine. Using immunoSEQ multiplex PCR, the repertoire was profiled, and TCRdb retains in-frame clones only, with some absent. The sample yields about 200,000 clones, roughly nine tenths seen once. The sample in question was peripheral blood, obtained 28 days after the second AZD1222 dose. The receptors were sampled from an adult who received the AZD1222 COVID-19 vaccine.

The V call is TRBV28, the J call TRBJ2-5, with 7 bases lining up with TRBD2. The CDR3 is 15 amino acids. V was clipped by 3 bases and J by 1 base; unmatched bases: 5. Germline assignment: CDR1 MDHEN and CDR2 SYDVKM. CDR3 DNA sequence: TGTGCCAGCAGTTTTGTTACGGGAGGCCAAGAGACCCAGTACTTC. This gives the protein CASSFVTGGQETQYF.

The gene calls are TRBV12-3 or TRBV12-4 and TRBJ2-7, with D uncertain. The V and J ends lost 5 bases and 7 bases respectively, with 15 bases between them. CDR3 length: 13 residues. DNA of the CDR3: TGTGCCAGCAGTGGCCGCCGGGCCTCAGAGCAGTACTTC. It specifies CASSGRRASEQYF.

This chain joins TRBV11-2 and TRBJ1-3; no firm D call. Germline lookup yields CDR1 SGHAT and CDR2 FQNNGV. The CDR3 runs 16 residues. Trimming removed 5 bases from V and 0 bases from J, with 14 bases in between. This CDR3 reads CASSPRTEGSGNTIYF. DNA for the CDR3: TGTGCCAGCAGCCCCCGGACCGAAGGCTCTGGAAACACCATATATTTT.